This paragraph reports one T cell receptor (beta chain). Its specificity is not known. With 3 bases removed from V and 0 bases from J, the gap between germline ends came to 15 bases. The CDR3 runs to 16 residues. The germline V gene encodes CDR1 SGHNT and CDR2 YYREEE (reference sequence). These data belong to a study of CD8+ T cells in alopecia areata. Study-wide results and caveats: Compared with normal scalp, lesional scalp had higher clonality and more expanded CD8+ clones.

Following extraction, RNA underwent reverse transcription to cDNA, which served as the sequencing template. Repertoires were generated with immunoSEQ multiplex PCR, while TCRdb's copy carries only in-frame clones and drops some. The sample shows around 190,000 clones, roughly 50% of them seen only once. What was sequenced was CD8+ T cells sorted from blood. This clonotype was sampled from a human donor in good health. J is TRBJ1-2 and V is TRBV5-4; D uncertain. Here the CDR3 DNA reads TGTGCCAGCAGCTGGGCGGCGGAGTTAGCTAACTATGGCTACACCTTC. Its translation: CASSWAAELANYGYTF. The full variable domain, its missing parts supplied by reference TRBV5-4 and TRBJ1-2, is ETGVTQSPTHLIKTRGQQVTLRCSSQSGHNTVSWYQQALGQGPQFIFQYYREEENGRGNFPPRFSGLQFPNYSSELNVNALELDDSALYLCASSWAAELANYGYTFGSGTRLTVV.